This T cell receptor beta chain was sequenced in a study of blood T cells in healthy people across ages. About the study: T cells yielded about one barcoded beta molecule per two cells through template switching. Notes on the study in general: TCR beta diversity was tightly associated with the proportion of naive T cells.

Primers used in a second PCR of roughly 6 to 12 cycles were a sample-barcoded 5' primer and a J-beta primer mix. TCRdb recomputed calls from the 5' RACE reads with MiXCR, one row per CDR3 protein. The table lists approximately 800,000 distinct CDR3 sequences, 56% of them singletons. Worth noting for this clonotype: Its antigen is currently unknown.

It was about 9.4 milliliters of peripheral blood that were drawn from each donor. Isolation yielded PBMCs, at least 7 million per sample, in every case. Looked up from germline, CDR1 is SGHRS and CDR2 is YFSETQ. This CDR3 region has 14 residues. Trimming shortened V by 5 bases and J by 4 bases, and 12 bases separated the two germline ends. This clonotype originated in a man between 40 and 49 years old in good health. The rearrangement uses TRBV5-1 and TRBJ2-2; D is undetermined. Sample: blood. The CDR3 is CASSTWSGTGELFF. CDR3 sequence (DNA): TGCGCCAGCAGTACGTGGTCGGGCACCGGGGAGCTGTTTTTT.